Presented here are 9 T cell receptor beta chains from one specimen sequenced in a study of identical twins. TCRdb processed the 5' RACE reads anew with MiXCR; each CDR3 protein has one entry. The table has about 240,000 distinct CDR3 sequences, about 10% seen once. Sequencing input: memory T cells sorted from blood. The receptors derive from a man aged 50 to 60 in good health.

This clonotype was found many times. The gene calls are TRBV14 and TRBJ2-1, with 8 nucleotides matching TRBD1. The trim removed 5 bases at V and 0 bases at J, leaving 6 bases unmatched. The CDR3 runs to 16 residues. The germline gives CDR1 SGHDN, CDR2 FVKESK. The CDR3 bases are TGTGCCAGCAGCAGTTGGGACAGGAGCTCCTACAATGAGCAGTTCTTC. It is translated as CASSSWDRSSYNEQFF.

This clonotype was seen at least ten times. This chain uses TRBV12-3 or TRBV12-4 with TRBJ2-5, with 13 bases aligning to TRBD2. The length of the CDR3 is 15 residues. The ends lost 10 bases at V and 3 bases at J; junction bases unmatched: 8. CDR3: CAIRGLAGDEETQYF. Written as DNA, the CDR3 is TGTGCCATCCGTGGACTAGCGGGAGACGAAGAGACCCAGTACTTC.

In this sample, this clonotype turned up a few times. The chain uses TRBV5-6 and TRBJ2-1; 7 bases are shared with TRBD2. The junction had 4 bases not matched to a gene; V was cut back by 4 bases and J by 6 bases. Germline V gene sequence: CDR1 SGHDT, CDR2 YYEEEE. The CDR3 is 13 residues long. The CDR3 nucleotides are TGTGCCAGCAGCCCGACTAGCTCCAATGAGCAGTTCTTC. Residues: CASSPTSSNEQFF.

This clonotype was seen a few times. The gene calls are TRBV3-1 and TRBJ1-4; D unclear. The CDR3 runs to 15 residues. In germline, CDR1 is LGHDT, CDR2 YNNKEL (reference sequence). Trimming shortened V by 1 base and J by 8 bases, and 14 bases separated the two germline ends. The CDR3 here is CASSQVFSRGEKLFF. CDR3 DNA sequence: TGTGCCAGCAGCCAAGTATTTTCTAGAGGCGAAAAACTGTTTTTT.

This clonotype was picked up many times. The rearrangement links TRBV11-2 to TRBJ2-7; D not resolved. Germline values: CDR1 SGHAT, CDR2 FQNNGV. Between the trimmed V and J ends, which lost 5 bases and 4 bases, there was a span of 15 bases. The CDR3 sequence is 14 residues long. This CDR3 is CASSPLQAGYEQYF. The CDR3 coding sequence is TGTGCCAGCAGCCCACTCCAGGCAGGATACGAGCAGTACTTC.

The chain carries TRBV29-1 and TRBJ2-7; 8 bases agree with TRBD2. The V gene's germline CDR1 is SQVTM and CDR2 ANQGSEA. The CDR3 has 14 residues. The CDR3 loop is CSAAGTRGSNEQYF. The DNA of the CDR3 is TGCAGTGCCGCGGGGACTAGAGGTTCCAACGAGCAGTACTTC.

This clonotype was counted between two and nine times. The chain links TRBV6-1 to TRBJ1-5; D is undetermined. Trimming cost V 5 bases and J 3 bases, with 14 bases left between them. The CDR3 loop spans 15 amino acids. Germline CDR1 reads MNHNS; CDR2 reads SASEGT. The CDR3 loop is CASSKQAAPNQPQHF. The CDR3 region has the DNA TGTGCCAGCAGTAAGCAGGCCGCCCCCAATCAGCCCCAGCATTTT.

This clonotype came up many times. The chain employs TRBV18 and TRBJ2-1; tentatively, D is TRBD1 (5 bases). V was trimmed by 3 bases and J by 6 bases, leaving 12 bases between them. Germline assignment: CDR1 KGHSH and CDR2 LQKENI. The CDR3 totals 14 residues. The CDR3 region has the DNA TGTGCCAGCTCACCCGACGACAGTCGCAATGAGCAGTTCTTC. Its translation is CASSPDDSRNEQFF. The entire variable domain, with the rest obtained from reference TRBV18 and TRBJ2-1, is as follows: NAGVMQNPRHLVRRRGQEARLRCSPMKGHSHVYWYRQLPEEGLKFMVYLQKENIIDESGMPKERFSAEFPKEGPSILRIQQVVRGDSAAYFCASSPDDSRNEQFFGPGTRLTVL.

The CDR3 here is CASSSWDIRNIQYF. CDR3 DNA: TGTGCCAGCAGCTCCTGGGACATTAGAAACATTCAGTACTTC. This sequence joins TRBV5-6 and TRBJ2-4; tentative D call: TRBD1 (6 bases). Germline CDR1 and CDR2: SGHDT and YYEEEE. V was shortened by 3 bases and J by 6 bases, with 13 bases between the two germline ends. This CDR3 is 14 amino acids long.